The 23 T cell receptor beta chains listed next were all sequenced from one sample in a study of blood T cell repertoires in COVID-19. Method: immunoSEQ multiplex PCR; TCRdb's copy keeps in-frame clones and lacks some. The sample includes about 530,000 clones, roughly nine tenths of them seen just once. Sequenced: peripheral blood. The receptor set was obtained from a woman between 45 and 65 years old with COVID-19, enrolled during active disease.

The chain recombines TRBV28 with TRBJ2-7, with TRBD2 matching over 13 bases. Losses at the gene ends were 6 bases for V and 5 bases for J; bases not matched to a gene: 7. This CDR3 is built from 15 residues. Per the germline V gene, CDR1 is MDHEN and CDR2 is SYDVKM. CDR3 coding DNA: TGTGCCAGCAGGCCACTAGGACTAGCGGGGGACGAGCAGTACTTC. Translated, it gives CASRPLGLAGDEQYF.

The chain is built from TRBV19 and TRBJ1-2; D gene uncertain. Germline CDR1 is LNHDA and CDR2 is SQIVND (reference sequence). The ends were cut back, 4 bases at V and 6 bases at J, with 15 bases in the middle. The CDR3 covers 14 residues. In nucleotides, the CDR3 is TGTGCCAGTAGTAGGCCCACAGATCCCGATGGCTACACCTTC. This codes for CASSRPTDPDGYTF.

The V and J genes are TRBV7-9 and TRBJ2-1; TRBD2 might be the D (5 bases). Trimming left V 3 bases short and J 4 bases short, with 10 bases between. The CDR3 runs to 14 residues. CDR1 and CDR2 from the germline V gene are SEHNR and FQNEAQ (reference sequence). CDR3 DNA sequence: TGTGCCAGCAGCTTGGGATCGGGGTACAATGAGCAGTTCTTC. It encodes CASSLGSGYNEQFF.

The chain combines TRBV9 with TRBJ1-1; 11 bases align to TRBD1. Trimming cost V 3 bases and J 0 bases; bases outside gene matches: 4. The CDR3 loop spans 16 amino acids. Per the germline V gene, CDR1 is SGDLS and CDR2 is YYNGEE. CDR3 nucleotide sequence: TGTGCCAGCAGCGCGGGGGGACAGGGGGTGAACACTGAAGCTTTCTTT. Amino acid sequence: CASSAGGQGVNTEAFF.

CDR3 sequence (DNA): TGCAGCGTCGCTGTTGCAGGACAGGGGGCATATCAGCCCCAGCATTTT. It specifies CSVAVAGQGAYQPQHF. The chain has TRBV29-1 and TRBJ1-5; 11 nucleotides match TRBD1. Germline assignment: CDR1 SQVTM and CDR2 ANQGSEA. J was trimmed by 5 bases and V by 6 bases; bases with no gene match: 12. The CDR3 extends over 16 amino acids.

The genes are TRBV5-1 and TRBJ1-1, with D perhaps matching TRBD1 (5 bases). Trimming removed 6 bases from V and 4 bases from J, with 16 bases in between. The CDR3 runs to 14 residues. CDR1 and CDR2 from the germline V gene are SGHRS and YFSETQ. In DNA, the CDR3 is TGCGCCAGCACCCAAACCGGCGGGGCCACTGAAGCTTTCTTT. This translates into CASTQTGGATEAFF.

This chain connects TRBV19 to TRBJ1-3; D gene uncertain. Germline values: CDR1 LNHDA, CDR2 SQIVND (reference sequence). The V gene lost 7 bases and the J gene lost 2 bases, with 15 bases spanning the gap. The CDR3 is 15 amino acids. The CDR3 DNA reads TGTGCCAGTATCCAAGCGACGGAACCTGGAAACACCATATATTTT. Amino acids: CASIQATEPGNTIYF.

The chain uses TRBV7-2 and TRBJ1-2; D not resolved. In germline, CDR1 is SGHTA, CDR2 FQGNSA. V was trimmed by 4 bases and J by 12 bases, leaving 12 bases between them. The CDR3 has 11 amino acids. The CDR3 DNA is TGTGCCAGCAGCTCCTCCCGTGCGAACACCTTC. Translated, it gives CASSSSRANTF.

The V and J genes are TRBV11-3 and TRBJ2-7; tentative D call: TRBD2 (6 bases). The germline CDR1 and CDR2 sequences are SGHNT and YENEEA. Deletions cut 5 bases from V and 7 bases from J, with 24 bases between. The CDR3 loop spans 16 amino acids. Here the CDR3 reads CASSLGRGASHSEQYF. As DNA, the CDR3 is TGTGCCAGCAGCCTCGGGAGAGGGGCTAGTCATTCGGAGCAGTACTTC.

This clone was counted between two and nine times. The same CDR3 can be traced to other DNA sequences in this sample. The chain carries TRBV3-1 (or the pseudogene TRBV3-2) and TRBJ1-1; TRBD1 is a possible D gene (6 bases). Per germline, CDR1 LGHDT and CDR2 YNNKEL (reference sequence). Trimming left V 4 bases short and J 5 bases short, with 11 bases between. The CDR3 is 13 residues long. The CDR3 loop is CASSRGQGTEAFF. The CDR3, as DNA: TGTGCCAGCAGCCGGGGGCAGGGGACTGAAGCTTTCTTT.

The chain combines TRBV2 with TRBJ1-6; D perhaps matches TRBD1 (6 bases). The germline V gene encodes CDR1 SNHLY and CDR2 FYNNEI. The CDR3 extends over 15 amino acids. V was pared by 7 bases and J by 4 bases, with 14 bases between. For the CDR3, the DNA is TGTGCCAGCAAGCCGCTACAGGGATATAATTCACCCCTCCACTTT. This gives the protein CASKPLQGYNSPLHF.

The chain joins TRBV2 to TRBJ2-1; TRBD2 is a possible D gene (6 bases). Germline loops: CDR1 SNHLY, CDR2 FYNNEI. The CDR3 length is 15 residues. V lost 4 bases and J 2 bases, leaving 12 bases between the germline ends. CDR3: CASSGTAGTYNEQFF. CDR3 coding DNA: TGTGCCAGCAGTGGAACGGCGGGGACCTACAATGAGCAGTTCTTC.

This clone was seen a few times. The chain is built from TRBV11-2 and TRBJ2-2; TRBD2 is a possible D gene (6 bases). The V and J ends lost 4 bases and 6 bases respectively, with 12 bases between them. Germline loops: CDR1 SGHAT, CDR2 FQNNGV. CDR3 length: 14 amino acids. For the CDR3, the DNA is TGTGCCAGCAGCTACCTAGCGACCGCCGGGGAGCTGTTTTTT. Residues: CASSYLATAGELFF. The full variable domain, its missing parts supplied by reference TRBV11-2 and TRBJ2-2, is EAGVAQSPRYKIIEKRQSVAFWCNPISGHATLYWYQQILGQGPKLLIQFQNNGVVDDSQLPKDRFSAERLKGVDSTLKIQPAKLEDSAVYLCASSYLATAGELFFGEGSRLTVL.

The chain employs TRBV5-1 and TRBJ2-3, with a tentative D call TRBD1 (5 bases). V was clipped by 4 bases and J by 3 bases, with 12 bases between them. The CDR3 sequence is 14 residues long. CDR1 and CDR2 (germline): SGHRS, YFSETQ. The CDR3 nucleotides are TGCGCCAGCAGCCCGGAAGGGGTGACAGATACGCAGTATTTT. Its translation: CASSPEGVTDTQYF.

CDR3 DNA sequence: TGTGCCAGCAGTTTGGGTCCGGGGTTAGGCTACACCTTC. Protein sequence: CASSLGPGLGYTF. The chain carries TRBV27 and TRBJ1-2; unclear D gene. In germline, CDR1 is MNHEY, CDR2 SMNVEV (reference sequence). The CDR3 is 13 amino acids. Trimming removed 3 bases from V and 8 bases from J, with 13 bases in between.

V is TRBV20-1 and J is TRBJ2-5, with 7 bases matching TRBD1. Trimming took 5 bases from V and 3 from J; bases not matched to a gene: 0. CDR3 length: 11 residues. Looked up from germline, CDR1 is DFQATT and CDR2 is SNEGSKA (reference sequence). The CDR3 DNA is TGCAGTGCTGGACAGGAAGAGACCCAGTACTTC. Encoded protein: CSAGQEETQYF.

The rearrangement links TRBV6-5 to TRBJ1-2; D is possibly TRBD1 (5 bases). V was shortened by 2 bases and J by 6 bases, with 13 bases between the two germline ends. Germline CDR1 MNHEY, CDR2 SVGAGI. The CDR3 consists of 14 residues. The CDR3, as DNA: TGTGCCAGCAGTTACCGGGGCGCGGGGGATGGCTACACCTTC. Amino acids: CASSYRGAGDGYTF.

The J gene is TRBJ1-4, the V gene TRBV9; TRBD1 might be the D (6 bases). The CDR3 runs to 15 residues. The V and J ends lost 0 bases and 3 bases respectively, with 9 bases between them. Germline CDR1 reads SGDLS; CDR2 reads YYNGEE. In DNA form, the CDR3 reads TGTGCCAGCAGCGTAGATGCAGGGGCTAATGAAAAACTGTTTTTT. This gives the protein CASSVDAGANEKLFF. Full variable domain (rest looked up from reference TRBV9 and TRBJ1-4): DSGVTQTPKHLITATGQRVTLRCSPRSGDLSVYWYQQSLDQGLQFLIQYYNGEERAKGNILERFSAQQFPDLHSELNLSSLELGDSALYFCASSVDAGANEKLFFGSGTQLSVL.

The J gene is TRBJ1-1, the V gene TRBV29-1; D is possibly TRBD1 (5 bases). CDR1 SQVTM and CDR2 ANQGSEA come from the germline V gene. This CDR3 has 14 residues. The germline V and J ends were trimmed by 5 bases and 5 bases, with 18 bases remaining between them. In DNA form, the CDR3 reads TGCAGCGTTTCTGAGGGCCCACGGGGGACTGAAGCTTTCTTT. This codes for CSVSEGPRGTEAFF.

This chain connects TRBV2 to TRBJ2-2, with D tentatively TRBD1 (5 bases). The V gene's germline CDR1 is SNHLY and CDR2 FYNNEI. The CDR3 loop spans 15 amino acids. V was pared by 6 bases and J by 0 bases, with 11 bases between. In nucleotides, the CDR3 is TGTGCCAGCAGACCCCTGACAGCGAACACCGGGGAGCTGTTTTTT. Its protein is CASRPLTANTGELFF.

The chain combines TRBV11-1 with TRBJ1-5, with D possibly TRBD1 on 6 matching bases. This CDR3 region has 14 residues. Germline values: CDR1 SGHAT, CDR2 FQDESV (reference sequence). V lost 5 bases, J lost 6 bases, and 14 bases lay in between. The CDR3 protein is CASSLLGAGQPQHF. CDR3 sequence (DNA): TGTGCCAGCAGCCTTTTGGGGGCAGGTCAGCCCCAGCATTTT.

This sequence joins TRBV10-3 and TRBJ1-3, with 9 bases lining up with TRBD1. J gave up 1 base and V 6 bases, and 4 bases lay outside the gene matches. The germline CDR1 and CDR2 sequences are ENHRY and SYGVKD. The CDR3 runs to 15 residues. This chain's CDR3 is CAISTGGTSGNTIYF. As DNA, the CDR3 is TGTGCCATCAGCACAGGGGGCACTTCTGGAAACACCATATATTTT.

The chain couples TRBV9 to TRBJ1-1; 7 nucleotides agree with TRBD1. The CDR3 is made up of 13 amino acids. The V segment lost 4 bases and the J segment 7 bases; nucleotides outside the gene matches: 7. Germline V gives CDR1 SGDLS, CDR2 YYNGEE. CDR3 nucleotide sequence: TGTGCCAGCAGCACCGGACAGGTGGGTGAAGCTTTCTTT. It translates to CASSTGQVGEAFF.